The present TCR beta chain was sequenced within a study of shared clonotypes between healthy human individuals. This CDR3 has 18 residues. Method: immunoSEQ multiplex PCR; TCRdb's copy keeps in-frame clones and lacks some. The sample holds hundreds of thousands of clones, 90% to 96% seen once. The sequence was obtained from a woman aged 25-40 years in good health. The chain is built from TRBV21-1 and TRBJ2-1; the DNA was not used to check the table's D call, TRBD2. TRBV21-1 is deemed a pseudogene. The sequencing sample was made of naive CD4+ T cells sorted from blood. Subset given: CD45RA+ positively selected. The CDR3 DNA reads as TGTGCCAGCAGCAAAGCGCTTCTCGGGACTCATCGGCACTATGAGCAGTTCTTC. Translated: CASSKALLGTHRHYEQFF.